This T cell receptor beta chain was sequenced during a study of blood T cells in healthy people across ages. With a J-beta primer mix and a sample-barcoded 5' primer, a second PCR ran 7 to 11 cycles. One entry per CDR3 protein results from TCRdb running MiXCR on the 5' RACE reads. Among 800,000 to 900,000 distinct CDR3 sequences, around two thirds were seen once, and the ten largest hold around a quarter. The germline CDR1 and CDR2 sequences are LGHDT and YNNKEL (reference sequence). There are 16 residues in the CDR3. V lost 7 bases and J 0 bases, leaving 18 bases between the germline ends. Input material: blood. The receptor comes from a man in his thirties or forties in good health. The rearrangement uses TRBV3-1 and TRBJ1-2, with D maybe TRBD1 (5 bases). This CDR3 is CASTGDRQSPNYGYTF. CDR3 bases: TGTGCCAGCACTGGAGATAGACAGAGCCCTAACTATGGCTACACCTTC.